The 25 T cell receptor beta chains reported below all come from one sample, sequenced in a study of spatial heterogeneity in lung cancer. General study results and limits: Higher tumor mutation counts went along with higher counts of expanded intratumoral alpha and beta TCRs.

These receptors' antigens are unknown. Time point denoted: sample taken at primary tumor resection. One entry per CDR3 protein results from TCRdb running MiXCR on the 5' RACE reads. In the table there are 1,500 to 2,500 distinct CDR3 sequences, under 8.5% of which are singletons. The material was lung tumor tissue, obtained at surgery. Source of these receptors: a male donor with early-stage non-small cell lung cancer.

This clonotype qualifies as medium-sized. The chain has TRBV5-1 and TRBJ2-3; the match to TRBD1 covers 9 bases. The CDR3 is 13 residues long. V shed 3 bases, J shed 8 bases, and the junction held 4 bases outside the gene matches. CDR1 is SGHRS and CDR2 is YFSETQ in the germline V gene. CDR3 DNA: TGCGCCAGCAGCTCCGGGACAGGGAGTACGCAGTATTTT. Translation: CASSSGTGSTQYF.

This clonotype is medium-sized by share. The chain combines TRBV4-1 with TRBJ2-7; D possibly uses TRBD1 or TRBD2 (5 bases each). CDR1 is MGHRA and CDR2 is YSYEKL in the germline V gene. The CDR3 consists of 13 residues. V lost 5 bases and J 2 bases, leaving 10 bases between the germline ends. The CDR3 region has the DNA TGCGCCAGCAGCTGGGACGGTACCTACGAGCAGTACTTC. Translating it yields CASSWDGTYEQYF.

By proportion, this clonotype is medium-sized. V is TRBV5-1 and J is TRBJ1-2; possible D gene TRBD1, 5 bases. The germline CDR1 and CDR2 sequences are SGHRS and YFSETQ. V was trimmed by 4 bases and J by 7 bases, leaving 14 bases between them. This CDR3 is built from 13 residues. The CDR3 reads CASSLGPRLGYTF. CDR3 sequence (DNA): TGCGCCAGCAGCCTGGGGCCGCGTCTTGGCTACACCTTC.

Judged by abundance, this clonotype is medium-sized. This sequence joins TRBV5-1 and TRBJ1-3; 9 nucleotides line up with TRBD1. The CDR3 consists of 15 residues. Germline V gene sequence: CDR1 SGHRS, CDR2 YFSETQ. Germline trimming cut 8 bases from V and 1 base from J; bases unmatched to any gene: 7. In DNA, the CDR3 is TGCGCCAGTCAGTCCGGGACAGGGTCTGGAAACACCATATATTTT. It specifies CASQSGTGSGNTIYF.

This clonotype is termed large. This rearrangement joins TRBV28 to TRBJ2-2, with D possibly being TRBD2 (7 bases). The germline gives CDR1 MDHEN, CDR2 SYDVKM. Trimming took 2 bases from V and 8 from J, leaving 15 bases between them. The CDR3 is made up of 15 amino acids. CDR3 loop: CASSLGGGASGELFF. The CDR3 DNA reads TGTGCCAGCAGTTTAGGCGGGGGCGCGTCGGGGGAGCTGTTTTTT.

Within the sample, this clonotype is medium-sized (0.01 to 0.1%). The V call is TRBV20-1, the J call TRBJ2-7; D is undetermined. Between the trimmed V and J ends, which lost 6 bases and 3 bases, there was a span of 12 bases. The CDR3 runs to 12 residues. From germline, CDR1 is DFQATT and CDR2 SNEGSKA (reference sequence). The CDR3 sequence: CSAQDRNYEQYF. CDR3 DNA sequence: TGCAGTGCCCAAGATCGAAACTACGAGCAGTACTTC.

By proportion, this clonotype is medium-sized (0.01 to 0.1%). The chain joins TRBV14 to TRBJ1-6; 7 nucleotides line up with TRBD1. The CDR3 is 13 amino acids. V gave up 4 bases and J gave up 11 bases; unmatched junction bases: 5. Per the germline V gene, CDR1 is SGHDN and CDR2 is FVKESK. The CDR3, as DNA: TGTGCCAGCAGCCCACAGGGGTGGACACCCCTCCACTTT. Its translation: CASSPQGWTPLHF.

Within the sample, this clonotype is medium-sized. This chain uses TRBV6-2 or TRBV6-3 with TRBJ1-6; maybe TRBD1 (5 bases). CDR1 and CDR2 (germline): MNHEY, SVGEGT. The length of the CDR3 is 15 residues. Between the trimmed V and J ends, which lost 0 bases and 8 bases, there was a span of 11 bases. CDR3 coding DNA: TGTGCCAGCAGTTACTCGGGACCACTTTATTCACCCCTCCACTTT. It yields the protein CASSYSGPLYSPLHF.

This clonotype rates as medium-sized. The chain links TRBV11-2 to TRBJ2-3, with 10 bases aligning to TRBD2. CDR1 and CDR2 from the germline V gene are SGHAT and FQNNGV. CDR3 size: 15 residues. V gave up 1 base and J gave up 5 bases; unmatched junction bases: 3. The CDR3 protein is CASSLVAGGGDTQYF. The CDR3 DNA sequence: TGTGCCAGCAGCTTAGTAGCGGGAGGAGGAGATACGCAGTATTTT.

This clonotype is medium-sized within its sample. The chain has TRBV29-1 and TRBJ1-3; D is ambiguous. Trimming removed 5 bases at V and 4 bases at J, with 9 bases between. CDR3 size: 12 residues. In germline, CDR1 is SQVTM, CDR2 ANQGSEA. The CDR3 is CSVSGSGNTIYF. The CDR3, as DNA: TGCAGCGTTTCGGGGTCCGGAAACACCATATATTTT.

In its sample, this clonotype is medium-sized. The genes are TRBV28 and TRBJ1-5; 7 nucleotides match TRBD1. This CDR3 region has 11 residues. Germline CDR1 MDHEN, CDR2 SYDVKM. Germline trimming cut 8 bases from V and 14 bases from J; bases unmatched to any gene: 9. CDR3 residues: CASSLGTDKHF. The CDR3 bases are TGTGCCAGCTCCTTGGGGACAGACAAGCATTTT.

Within the sample, this clonotype is medium-sized. The chain uses TRBV20-1 and TRBJ2-1; 10 bases match TRBD2. The CDR3 has 15 amino acids. The V and J ends lost 1 base and 6 bases, in that order; junction bases with no gene match: 6. Germline V CDR1 and CDR2: DFQATT, SNEGSKA (reference sequence). The CDR3 here is CSARVATSGTNEQFF. The CDR3 DNA sequence: TGCAGTGCTAGAGTTGCCACTAGCGGGACCAATGAGCAGTTCTTC.

Relative to its sample, this clonotype is large. The chain has TRBV18 and TRBJ2-7; 14 positions match TRBD2. J gave up 4 bases and V 6 bases, and 14 bases lay outside the gene matches. Looked up from germline, CDR1 is KGHSH and CDR2 is LQKENI. The CDR3 consists of 18 residues. This CDR3 is CASSPTGTSGGRGYEQYF. The CDR3 nucleotides read TGTGCCAGCTCCCCAACCGGGACTAGCGGGGGTCGGGGATACGAGCAGTACTTC.

By sample fraction, this clonotype is medium-sized. The V gene is TRBV28, the J gene TRBJ2-2; D unresolved. This CDR3 is 12 amino acids long. With 2 bases removed from V and 6 bases from J, the gap between germline ends came to 4 bases. In germline, CDR1 is MDHEN, CDR2 SYDVKM. Written as DNA, the CDR3 is TGTGCCAGCAGTTTACGTCCCGGGGAGCTGTTTTTT. Translation: CASSLRPGELFF.

This chain connects TRBV3-1 to TRBJ2-7; TRBD1 matches 8 bases. The germline gives CDR1 LGHDT, CDR2 YNNKEL (reference sequence). With 3 bases clipped from V and 2 bases from J, the junction kept 6 bases outside the gene matches. The length of the CDR3 is 15 residues. CDR3 residues: CASSHSGQGPYEQYF. The CDR3 DNA reads as TGTGCCAGCAGCCATAGCGGACAGGGACCCTACGAGCAGTACTTC.

This clonotype is medium-sized (0.01 to 0.1%). The chain joins TRBV5-4 to TRBJ1-2; 7 nucleotides line up with TRBD1. CDR1 and CDR2 from the germline V gene are SGHNT and YYREEE (reference sequence). The V segment lost 3 bases and the J segment 5 bases; nucleotides outside the gene matches: 7. The CDR3 contains 14 residues. The CDR3 DNA reads as TGTGCCAGCAGCTCGGAAGAGGGACAGTATGGCTACACCTTC. Protein product: CASSSEEGQYGYTF.

This clonotype is judged medium-sized (0.01 to 0.1%). The V gene is TRBV10-2, the J gene TRBJ2-7, with D maybe TRBD2 (6 bases). This CDR3 has 16 amino acids. Germline assignment: CDR1 WSHSY and CDR2 SAAADI. The V gene lost 0 bases and the J gene lost 3 bases, with 15 bases spanning the gap. CDR3 sequence reads: CASSESSGQSSYEQYF. The CDR3 nucleotides are TGCGCCAGCAGTGAGTCGAGCGGGCAGAGTAGCTACGAGCAGTACTTC.

This clonotype is termed medium-sized. V is TRBV7-8 and J is TRBJ2-2; weak D call: TRBD1 (5 bases). Trimming cost V 11 bases and J 0 bases, with 16 bases left between them. This CDR3 has 15 amino acids. Germline CDR1 SGHVS, CDR2 FQNEAQ. The CDR3 spells CACVTDSANTGELFF. CDR3 in DNA: TGTGCCTGCGTAACCGACAGCGCGAACACCGGGGAGCTGTTTTTT.

This clonotype qualifies as medium-sized (0.01 to 0.1%). This chain links TRBV7-9 with TRBJ1-4, with a tentative D call TRBD1 (5 bases). V lost 5 bases, J lost 0 bases, and 10 bases lay in between. The CDR3 sequence is 15 residues long. Germline CDR1 reads SEHNR; CDR2 reads FQNEAQ (reference sequence). The CDR3 sequence: CASSVGTTTNEKLFF. DNA of the CDR3: TGTGCCAGCAGCGTTGGGACCACAACTAATGAAAAACTGTTTTTT.

By sample share, this clonotype is medium-sized (0.01 to 0.1%). The genes are TRBV29-1 and TRBJ1-2, with 8 bases fitting TRBD1. Germline V gene lookup returns CDR1 SQVTM and CDR2 ANQGSEA. This CDR3 has 15 residues. V shed 0 bases, J shed 7 bases, and the junction held 10 bases outside the gene matches. The CDR3 DNA sequence: TGCAGCGTTGAAGACATCCGGACAGGGCAACGTGGCTACACCTTC. Encoded protein: CSVEDIRTGQRGYTF.

This sequence joins TRBV19 and TRBJ1-2; the match to TRBD1 covers 7 bases. Germline V gene data show CDR1 as LNHDA and CDR2 as SQIVND (reference sequence). The CDR3 totals 14 residues. Trimming cost V 5 bases and J 5 bases; bases outside gene matches: 8. In DNA form, the CDR3 reads TGTGCCAGTAGTCTGCAGGGGGTCCAGTATGGCTACACCTTC. It encodes CASSLQGVQYGYTF. The complete variable domain, with remaining parts taken from reference TRBV19 and TRBJ1-2, reads DGGITQSPKYLFRKEGQNVTLSCEQNLNHDAMYWYRQDPGQGLRLIYYSQIVNDFQKGDIAEGYSVSREKKESFPLTVTSAQKNPTAFYLCASSLQGVQYGYTFGSGTRLTVV.

The genes are TRBV5-1 and TRBJ1-2, with 7 bases fitting TRBD1. The trim removed 0 bases at V and 4 bases at J, leaving 6 bases unmatched. Germline loops: CDR1 SGHRS, CDR2 YFSETQ. This CDR3 is built from 15 residues. The CDR3 DNA is TGCGCCAGCAGCTTGGAGCCCGACAGGGCCTATGGCTACACCTTC. It encodes CASSLEPDRAYGYTF.

Relative to its sample, this clonotype is medium-sized (0.01 to 0.1%). The chain employs TRBV5-4 and TRBJ2-5, with D perhaps matching TRBD2 (7 bases). Germline V gives CDR1 SGHNT, CDR2 YYREEE (reference sequence). The CDR3 has 15 residues. Trimming stripped 3 bases from V and 1 base from J, with 13 bases between. The CDR3 DNA follows: TGTGCCAGCAGCTGGGAGGGGGGACTCCAAGAGACCCAGTACTTC. Protein: CASSWEGGLQETQYF.

This clonotype is medium-sized. V usage is TRBV7-6 and J usage is TRBJ2-1; D perhaps matches TRBD1 (6 bases). The V end was cut by 5 bases, the J end by 5 bases, with 13 bases between. The CDR3 runs to 14 residues. Germline values: CDR1 SGHVS, CDR2 FNYEAQ. The CDR3 DNA sequence: TGTGCCAGCAGCATCTCGACAGGACACAATGAGCAGTTCTTC. Translating it yields CASSISTGHNEQFF.

This clonotype has a single count. The chain carries TRBV19 and TRBJ1-6; D gene unclear. CDR3 length: 14 residues. CDR1 is LNHDA, CDR2 SQIVND, per germline (reference sequence). The germline V and J ends were trimmed by 3 bases and 7 bases, with 10 bases remaining between them. The CDR3 coding sequence is TGTGCCAGTAGTATCTATGGGATGAATTCACCCCTCCACTTT. As protein: CASSIYGMNSPLHF.